This T cell receptor (beta chain) was sequenced in a study of blood T cell repertoires in COVID-19. Study processing details: Scientists estimated how many nucleated cells there were by amplifying reference gene primers. The method was immunoSEQ multiplex PCR; TCRdb's version includes in-frame clones alone and lacks a portion of them. V and J calls plus clone size are reproduced from that table; the DNA served to infer D and trimming. The sample includes 200,000 to 250,000 clones, around 84% of them seen just once. Trimming removed 0 bases at V and 5 bases at J, with 11 bases between. The CDR3 sequence is 15 residues long. The V gene's germline CDR1 is MGHRA and CDR2 YSYEKL.

This receptor was obtained from a woman of 80 years or more with active or convalescent COVID-19. The V gene is TRBV4-1, the J gene TRBJ1-5; no reliable D call. Sample: peripheral blood. The DNA of the CDR3 is TGCGCCAGCAGCCAAGAGAGCCCGAACTATCAGCCCCAGCATTTT. This translates into CASSQESPNYQPQHF.